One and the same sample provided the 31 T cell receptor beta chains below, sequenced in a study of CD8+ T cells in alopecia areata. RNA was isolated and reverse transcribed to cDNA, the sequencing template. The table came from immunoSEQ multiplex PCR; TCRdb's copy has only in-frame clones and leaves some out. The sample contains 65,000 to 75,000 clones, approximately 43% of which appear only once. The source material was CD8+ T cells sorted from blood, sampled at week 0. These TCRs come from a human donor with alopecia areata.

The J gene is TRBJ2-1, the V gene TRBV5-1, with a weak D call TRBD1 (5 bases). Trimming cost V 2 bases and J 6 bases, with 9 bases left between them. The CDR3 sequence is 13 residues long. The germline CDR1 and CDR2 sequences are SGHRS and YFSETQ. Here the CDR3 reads CASSFRTSNEQFF. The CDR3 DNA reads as TGCGCCAGCAGCTTCCGGACAAGCAATGAGCAGTTCTTC.

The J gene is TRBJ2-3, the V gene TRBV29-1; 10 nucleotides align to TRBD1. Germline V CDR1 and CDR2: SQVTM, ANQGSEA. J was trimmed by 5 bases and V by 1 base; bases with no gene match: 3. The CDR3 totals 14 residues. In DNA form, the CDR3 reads TGCAGCGTTGAAGGACAGGGGGCCGTAGATACGCAGTATTTT. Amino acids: CSVEGQGAVDTQYF.

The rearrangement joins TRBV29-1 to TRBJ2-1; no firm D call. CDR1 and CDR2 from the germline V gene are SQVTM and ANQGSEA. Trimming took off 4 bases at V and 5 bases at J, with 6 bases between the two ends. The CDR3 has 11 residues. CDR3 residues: CSVVDDNEQFF. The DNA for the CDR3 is TGCAGCGTTGTAGACGACAATGAGCAGTTCTTC.

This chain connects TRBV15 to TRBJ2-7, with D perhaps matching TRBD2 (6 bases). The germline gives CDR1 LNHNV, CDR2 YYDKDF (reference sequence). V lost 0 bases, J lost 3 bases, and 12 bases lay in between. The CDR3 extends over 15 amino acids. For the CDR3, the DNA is TGTGCCACCAGCAGAGAAGGTAGCGGCCTCTACGAGCAGTACTTC. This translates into CATSREGSGLYEQYF.

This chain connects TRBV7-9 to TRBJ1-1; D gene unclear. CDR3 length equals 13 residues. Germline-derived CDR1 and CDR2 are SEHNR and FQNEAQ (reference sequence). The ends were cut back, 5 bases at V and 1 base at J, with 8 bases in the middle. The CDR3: CASSPPRNTEAFF. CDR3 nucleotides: TGTGCCAGCAGCCCTCCTAGGAACACTGAAGCTTTCTTT.

The CDR3 here is CSVEERGQETQYF. The CDR3 DNA sequence: TGCAGCGTTGAAGAACGGGGGCAGGAGACCCAGTACTTC. The gene calls are TRBV29-1 and TRBJ2-5; either TRBD1 or TRBD2 may supply D (6 bases each). Germline V gene data show CDR1 as SQVTM and CDR2 as ANQGSEA. This CDR3 comprises 13 residues. Trimming removed 0 bases from V and 5 bases from J, with 10 bases in between.

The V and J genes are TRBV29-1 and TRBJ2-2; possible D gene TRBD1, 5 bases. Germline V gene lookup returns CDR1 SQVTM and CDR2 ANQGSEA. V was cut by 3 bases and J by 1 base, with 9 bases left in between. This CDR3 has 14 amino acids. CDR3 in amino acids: CSVDRQGNTGELFF. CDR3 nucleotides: TGCAGCGTTGACAGGCAGGGGAACACCGGGGAGCTGTTTTTT.

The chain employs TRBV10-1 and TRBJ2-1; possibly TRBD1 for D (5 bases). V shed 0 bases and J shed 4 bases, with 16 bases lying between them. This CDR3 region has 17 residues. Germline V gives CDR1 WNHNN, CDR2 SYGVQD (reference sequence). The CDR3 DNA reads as TGCGCCAGCAGTGAGTCGATCCCCAGGGCCGGGTACAATGAGCAGTTCTTC. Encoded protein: CASSESIPRAGYNEQFF.

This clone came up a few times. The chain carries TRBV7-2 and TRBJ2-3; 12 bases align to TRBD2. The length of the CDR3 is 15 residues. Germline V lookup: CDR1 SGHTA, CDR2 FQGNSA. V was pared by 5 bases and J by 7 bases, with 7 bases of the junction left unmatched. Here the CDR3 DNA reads TGTGCCAGCAGCCCTAGCGGGAGGGAAAGAAATACGCAGTATTTT. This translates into CASSPSGRERNTQYF.

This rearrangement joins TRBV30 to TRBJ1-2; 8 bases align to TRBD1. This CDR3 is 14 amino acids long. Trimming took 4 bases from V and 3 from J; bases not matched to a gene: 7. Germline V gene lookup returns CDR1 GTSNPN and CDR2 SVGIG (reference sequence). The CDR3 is CAWTGQGVDYGYTF. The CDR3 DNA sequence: TGTGCCTGGACTGGACAGGGTGTCGACTATGGCTACACCTTC. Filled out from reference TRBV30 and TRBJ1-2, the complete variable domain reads SQTIHQWPATLVQPVGSPLSLECTVEGTSNPNLYWYRQAAGRGLQLLFYSVGIGQISSEVPQNLSASRPQDRQFILSSKKLLLSDSGFYLCAWTGQGVDYGYTFGSGTRLTVV.

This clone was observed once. CDR3 DNA sequence: TGTGCCAGCAGTTTATCAGGGCCAGCGTCCTACGAGCAGTACTTC. It is translated as CASSLSGPASYEQYF. The rearrangement uses TRBV28 and TRBJ2-7, with a possible D match to TRBD1 (5 bases). Deletions cut 1 base from V and 1 base from J, with 11 bases between. This CDR3 comprises 15 residues. Germline lookup yields CDR1 MDHEN and CDR2 SYDVKM. The whole variable domain, remainder taken from reference TRBV28 and TRBJ2-7, is DVKVTQSSRYLVKRTGEKVFLECVQDMDHENMFWYRQDPGLGLRLIYFSYDVKMKEKGDIPEGYSVSREKKERFSLILESASTNQTSMYLCASSLSGPASYEQYFGPGTRLTVT.

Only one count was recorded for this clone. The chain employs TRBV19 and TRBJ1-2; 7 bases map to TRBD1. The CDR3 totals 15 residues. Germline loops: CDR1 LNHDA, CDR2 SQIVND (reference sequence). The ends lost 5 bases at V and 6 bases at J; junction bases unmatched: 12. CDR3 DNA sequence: TGTGCCAGTAGTCGGTTCGCCAGGGGGGAAGATGGCTACACCTTC. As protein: CASSRFARGEDGYTF.

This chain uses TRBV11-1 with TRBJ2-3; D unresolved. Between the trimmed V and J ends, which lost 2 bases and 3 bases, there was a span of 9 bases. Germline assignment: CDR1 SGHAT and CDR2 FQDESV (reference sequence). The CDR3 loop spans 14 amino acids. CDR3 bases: TGTGCCAGCAGCTTAAGGCGACGTACAGATACGCAGTATTTT. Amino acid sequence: CASSLRRRTDTQYF.

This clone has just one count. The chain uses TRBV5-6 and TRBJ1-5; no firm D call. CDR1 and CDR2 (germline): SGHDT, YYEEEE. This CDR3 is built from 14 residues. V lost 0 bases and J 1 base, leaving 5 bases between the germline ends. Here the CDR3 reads CASSLAWSNQPQHF. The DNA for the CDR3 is TGTGCCAGCAGCTTGGCGTGGAGCAATCAGCCCCAGCATTTT.

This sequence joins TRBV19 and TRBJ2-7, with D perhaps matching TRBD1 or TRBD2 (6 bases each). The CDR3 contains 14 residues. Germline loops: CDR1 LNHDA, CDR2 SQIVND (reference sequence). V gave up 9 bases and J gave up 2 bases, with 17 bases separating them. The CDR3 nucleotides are TGTGCCAGCGCCTCGGGGGCCGGGACCTACGAGCAGTACTTC. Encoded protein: CASASGAGTYEQYF.

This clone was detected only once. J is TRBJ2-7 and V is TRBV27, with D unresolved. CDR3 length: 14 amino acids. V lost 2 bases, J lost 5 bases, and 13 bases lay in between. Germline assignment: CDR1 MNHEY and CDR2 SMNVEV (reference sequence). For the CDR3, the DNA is TGTGCCAGCAGTTTAGGTCCGGGTTACCACGAGCAGTACTTC. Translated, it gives CASSLGPGYHEQYF.

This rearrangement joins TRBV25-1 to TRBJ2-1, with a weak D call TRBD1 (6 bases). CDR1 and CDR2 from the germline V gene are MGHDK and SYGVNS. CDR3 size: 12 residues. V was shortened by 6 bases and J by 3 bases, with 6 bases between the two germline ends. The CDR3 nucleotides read TGTGCCAGCAGGGACAGCTACAATGAGCAGTTCTTC. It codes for CASRDSYNEQFF. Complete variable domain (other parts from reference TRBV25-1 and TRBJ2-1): EADIYQTPRYLVIGTGKKITLECSQTMGHDKMYWYQQDPGMELHLIHYSYGVNSTEKGDLSSESTVSRIRTEHFPLTLESARPSHTSQYLCASRDSYNEQFFGPGTRLTVL.

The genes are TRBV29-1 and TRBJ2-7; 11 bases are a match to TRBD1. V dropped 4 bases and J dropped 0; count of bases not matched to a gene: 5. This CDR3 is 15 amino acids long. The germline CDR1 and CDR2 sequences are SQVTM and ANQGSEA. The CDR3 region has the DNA TGCAGCGTTGGGGGACAGGGGGGTACCTCCTACGAGCAGTACTTC. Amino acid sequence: CSVGGQGGTSYEQYF.

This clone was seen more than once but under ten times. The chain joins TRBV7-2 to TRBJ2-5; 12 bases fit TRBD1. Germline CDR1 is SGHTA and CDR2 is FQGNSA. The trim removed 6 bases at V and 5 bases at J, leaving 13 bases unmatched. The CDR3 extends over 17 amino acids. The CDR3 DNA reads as TGTGCCAGCAGGACCTTCGCTGGGACAGGGGGCCGGGAGACCCAGTACTTC. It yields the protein CASRTFAGTGGRETQYF.

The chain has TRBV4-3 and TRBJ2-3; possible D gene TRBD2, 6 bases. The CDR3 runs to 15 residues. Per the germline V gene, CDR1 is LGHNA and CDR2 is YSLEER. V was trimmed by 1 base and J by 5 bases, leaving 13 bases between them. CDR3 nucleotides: TGCGCCAGCAGCCAAGGACTAGTGAAGGTAGATACGCAGTATTTT. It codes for CASSQGLVKVDTQYF.

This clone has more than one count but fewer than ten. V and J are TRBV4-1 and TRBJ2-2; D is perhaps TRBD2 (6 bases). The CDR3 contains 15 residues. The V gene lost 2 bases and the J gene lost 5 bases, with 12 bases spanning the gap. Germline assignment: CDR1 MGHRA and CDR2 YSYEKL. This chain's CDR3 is CASSQRLGRTGELFF. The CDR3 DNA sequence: TGCGCCAGCAGCCAACGACTAGGGAGGACCGGGGAGCTGTTTTTT.

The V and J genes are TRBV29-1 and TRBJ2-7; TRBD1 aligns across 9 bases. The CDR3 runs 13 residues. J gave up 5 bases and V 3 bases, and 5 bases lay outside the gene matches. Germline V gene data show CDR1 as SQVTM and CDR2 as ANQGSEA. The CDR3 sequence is CSVDNRGQNEQYF. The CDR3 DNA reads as TGCAGCGTTGATAACAGGGGGCAGAACGAGCAGTACTTC.

The CDR3 here is CAWSMTGDSYGYTF. In nucleotides, the CDR3 is TGTGCCTGGAGCATGACAGGGGACTCCTATGGCTACACCTTC. V usage is TRBV30 and J usage is TRBJ1-2; TRBD1 matches 8 bases. CDR1 is GTSNPN, CDR2 SVGIG, per germline (reference sequence). With V trimmed by 3 bases and J by 4 bases, 7 bases remained unmatched. The CDR3 loop spans 14 amino acids.

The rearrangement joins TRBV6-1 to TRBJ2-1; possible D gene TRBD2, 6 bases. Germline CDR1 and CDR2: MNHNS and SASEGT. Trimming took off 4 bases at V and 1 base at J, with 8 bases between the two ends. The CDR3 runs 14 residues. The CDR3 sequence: CASSVRGSYNEQFF. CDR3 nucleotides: TGTGCCAGCAGTGTTCGGGGGTCCTACAATGAGCAGTTCTTC.

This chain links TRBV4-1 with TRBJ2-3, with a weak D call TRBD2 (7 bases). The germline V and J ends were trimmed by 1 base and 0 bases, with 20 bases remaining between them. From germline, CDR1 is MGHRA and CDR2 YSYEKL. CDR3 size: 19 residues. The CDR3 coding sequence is TGCGCCAGCAGCCAAGGGGCCGGGGGGCGGCGCTCTAGCACAGATACGCAGTATTTT. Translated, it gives CASSQGAGGRRSSTDTQYF.

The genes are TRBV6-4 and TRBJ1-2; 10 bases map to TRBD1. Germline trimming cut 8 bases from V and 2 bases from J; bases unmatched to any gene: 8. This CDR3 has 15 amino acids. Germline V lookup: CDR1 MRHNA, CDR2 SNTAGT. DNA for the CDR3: TGTGCCAGCCGACAGGGGGCTATAGGAAACTATGGCTACACCTTC. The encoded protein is CASRQGAIGNYGYTF.

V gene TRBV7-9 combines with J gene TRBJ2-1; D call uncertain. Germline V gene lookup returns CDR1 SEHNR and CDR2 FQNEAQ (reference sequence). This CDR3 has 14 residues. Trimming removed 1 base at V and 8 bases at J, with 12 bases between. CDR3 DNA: TGTGCCAGCAGCTTAGGGTACCCCAGCGATGAGCAGTTCTTC. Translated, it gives CASSLGYPSDEQFF.

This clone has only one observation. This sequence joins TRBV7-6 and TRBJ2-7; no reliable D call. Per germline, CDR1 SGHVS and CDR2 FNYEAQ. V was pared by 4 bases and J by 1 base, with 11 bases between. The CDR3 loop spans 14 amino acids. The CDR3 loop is CASSSAGPSYEQYF. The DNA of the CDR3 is TGTGCCAGCAGCTCCGCTGGTCCTTCCTACGAGCAGTACTTC.

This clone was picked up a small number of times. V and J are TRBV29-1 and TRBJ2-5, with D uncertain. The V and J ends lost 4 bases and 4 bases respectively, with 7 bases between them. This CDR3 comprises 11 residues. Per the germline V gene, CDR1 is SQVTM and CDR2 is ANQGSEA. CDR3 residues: CSVGTGETQYF. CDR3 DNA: TGCAGCGTTGGCACGGGAGAGACCCAGTACTTC.

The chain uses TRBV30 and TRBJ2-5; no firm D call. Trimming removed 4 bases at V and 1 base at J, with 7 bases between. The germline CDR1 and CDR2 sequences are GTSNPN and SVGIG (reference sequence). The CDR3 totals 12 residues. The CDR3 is CAWNPGQETQYF. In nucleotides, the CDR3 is TGTGCCTGGAATCCGGGCCAAGAGACCCAGTACTTC.

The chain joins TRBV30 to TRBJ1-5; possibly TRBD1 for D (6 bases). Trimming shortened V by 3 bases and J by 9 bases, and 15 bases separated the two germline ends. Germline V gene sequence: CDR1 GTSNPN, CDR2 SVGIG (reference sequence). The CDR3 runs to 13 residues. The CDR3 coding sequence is TGTGCCTGGAGCCTGGGGGGGCTGGGGCCCCAGCATTTT. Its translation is CAWSLGGLGPQHF.